A selection of T cell receptor beta chains follows, all from one sample in a study of blood T cell repertoires in COVID-19. The assay was immunoSEQ multiplex PCR, and TCRdb's table has in-frame clones only and misses some. The sample has tens of thousands of clones; around 90% are singletons. The specimen sequenced was peripheral blood. All receptors come from a woman in her 70s with acute or convalescent COVID-19. The CDR3 runs from the conserved cysteine through the conserved F or W. The D gene is left open where the match is weak. Size is omitted from some rows. Given values are once, few, many or a class for expanded clones.

d_call | j_call | clone_size | v_call | cdr3_nt | cdr3_aa
NA | TRBJ2-1 | NA | TRBV25-1 | TGTGCCAGCAACCCGGGCTCCTACAATGAGCAGTTCTTC | CASNPGSYNEQFF
TRBD2 | TRBJ2-5 | NA | TRBV5-8 | TGTGCCAGCAGCTTACTAGCGGGAGGGGAGACCCAGTACTTC | CASSLLAGGETQYF
NA | TRBJ2-2 | few | TRBV1 | TGCACCAGCAGCCAAGTTTGGGCATGTTCGAACACCGGGGAGCTGTTTTTT | CTSSQVWACSNTGELFF
NA | TRBJ2-5 | NA | TRBV28 | TGTGCCAGCAGTCTCTCTACGCGGGGTCCGGGGGAGACCCAGTACTTC | CASSLSTRGPGETQYF
NA | TRBJ2-2 | NA | TRBV18 | TGTGCCAGCTCACCACAGAGCGGGAACACCGGGGAGCTGTTTTTT | CASSPQSGNTGELFF
NA | TRBJ2-7 | NA | TRBV19 | TGTGCCAGTAGTATGGCTAGTACCTCCCCGAGGGAGCAGTACTTC | CASSMASTSPREQYF
NA | TRBJ1-2 | NA | TRBV6-5 | TGTGCCAGCAGGGAGGGGGGGAACTATGGCTACACCTTC | CASREGGNYGYTF
TRBD1 | TRBJ1-2 | NA | TRBV5-6 | TGTGCCAGCAGCAGGGACAGGGGGCTCGGCTACACCTTC | CASSRDRGLGYTF
NA | TRBJ1-2 | once | TRBV28 | TGTGCCAGCAGTTTACAGAGGCATGGCTACACCTTC | CASSLQRHGYTF
TRBD1 | TRBJ1-4 | NA | TRBV19 | TGTGCCAGTAGTATATCAGGGGGGTGGAACGAAAAACTGTTTTTT | CASSISGGWNEKLFF
TRBD1 | TRBJ2-4 | NA | TRBV10-1 | TGCGCCAGCAGTGAAGGGACAGGGGTCAATTTTCGTGCCAAAAACATTCAGTACTTC | CASSEGTGVNFRAKNIQYF
TRBD2 | TRBJ2-2 | NA | TRBV5-1 | TGCGCCAGCAGCACGACTAGCGGGTACACCGGGGAGCTGTTTTTT | CASSTTSGYTGELFF
TRBD2 | TRBJ2-7 | NA | TRBV7-2 | TGTGCCAGCAGCTCGTCCCCCTTAGCGGGAGGGGCCTACGAGCAGTACTTC | CASSSSPLAGGAYEQYF
TRBD1 | TRBJ1-1 | NA | TRBV29-1 | TGCAGCGGGGGACAGGGGAACACTGAAGCTTTCTTT | CSGGQGNTEAFF
NA | TRBJ2-6 | NA | TRBV19 | TGTGCCAGTAGCTCGTCTGGGGCCAACGTCCTGACTTTC | CASSSSGANVLTF
NA | TRBJ1-6 | NA | TRBV29-1 | TGCAGCGCCAAATGGGGGGCCTATAATTCACCCCTCCACTTT | CSAKWGAYNSPLHF
NA | TRBJ2-5 | NA | TRBV5-1 | TGCGCCAGCAGCTTGGAACAGAAGACGGAGACCCAGTACTTC | CASSLEQKTETQYF
TRBD2 | TRBJ2-1 | NA | TRBV11-1 | TGTGCCAGCAGCTCCCCACTAGCGGTGGCCTACAATGAGCAGTTCTTC | CASSSPLAVAYNEQFF
TRBD2 | TRBJ2-1 | NA | TRBV5-8 | TGTGCCAGCAGCCCCCTTCTAGAGCGGGAGACGTATGAGCAGTTCTTC | CASSPLLERETYEQFF
TRBD2 | TRBJ2-3 | NA | TRBV2 | TGTGCCAGCAGCGGGACTAGCGGGGCCGGGACGCAGTATTTT | CASSGTSGAGTQYF
NA | TRBJ2-4 | NA | TRBV18 | TGTGCCAGCTCGAGGACAGATTATCTAGCCAAAAACATTCAGTACTTC | CASSRTDYLAKNIQYF
TRBD1 | TRBJ1-5 | NA | TRBV28 | TGTGCCAGCAGTTCGAAGACAGGGCAGGTGGTTTTTAAGAATCAGCCCCAGCATTTT | CASSSKTGQVVFKNQPQHF
NA | TRBJ1-2 | NA | TRBV28 | TGTGCCAGCAGGCCCCCCCAGGGAACTAACTATGGCTACACCTTC | CASRPPQGTNYGYTF
NA | TRBJ1-2 | NA | TRBV4-1 | TGCGCCAGCAGCCAAGGATGGGCAGGGCCACGCTCAGGCTACACCTTC | CASSQGWAGPRSGYTF
NA | TRBJ1-1 | NA | TRBV18 | TGTGCCAGCTCATCGACAGGGAACACTGAAGCTTTCTTT | CASSSTGNTEAFF
NA | TRBJ2-7 | NA | TRBV7-2 | TGTGCCAGCAGCTTAGATCGGGGATCCTACGAGCAGTACTTC | CASSLDRGSYEQYF
TRBD1 | TRBJ2-2 | once | TRBV2 | TGTGCCAGCAGGGGACAGGGGGTTGGCACCGGGGAGCTGTTTTTT | CASRGQGVGTGELFF
NA | TRBJ2-7 | NA | TRBV2 | TGTGCCAGCAGCACTAGCCCCATAATAGAGCAGTACTTC | CASSTSPIIEQYF
NA | TRBJ1-1 | once | TRBV7-2 | TGTGCCAGCAGCACCACCCTTAGCACTGAAGCTTTCTTT | CASSTTLSTEAFF
NA | TRBJ2-5 | NA | TRBV19 | TGTGCCAGTAGTACGACAGCCGGGGGTCAGACCCAGTACTTC | CASSTTAGGQTQYF
TRBD2 | TRBJ2-5 | NA | TRBV5-1 | TGCGCCAGCAGCGGCGGACTAGCGGGAGAGTTAGAGACCCAGTACTTC | CASSGGLAGELETQYF
NA | TRBJ1-3 | NA | TRBV10-2 | TGCGCCAGCAGTGAACAGCCTGGAAACACCATATATTTT | CASSEQPGNTIYF
NA | TRBJ1-2 | NA | TRBV10-1 | TGCGCCAGCAGTGAGTCGCCAGGGCTCTATGGCTACACCTTC | CASSESPGLYGYTF
TRBD2 | TRBJ2-1 | NA | TRBV2 | TGTGCCAGCAGGGAAAGGACTAGCGCCTACAATGAGCAGTTCTTC | CASRERTSAYNEQFF
TRBD2 | TRBJ2-3 | NA | TRBV6-5 | TGTGCCAGCAGTAGACTAGCGACTAGCACAGATACGCAGTATTTT | CASSRLATSTDTQYF
TRBD1 | TRBJ1-1 | NA | TRBV19 | TGTGCCAGTAGTCGCATCGGGACAGGAGTGAACACTGAAGCTTTCTTT | CASSRIGTGVNTEAFF
NA | TRBJ1-2 | NA | TRBV6-6 | TGTGCCAGCAGCACCGACAGGTCCTATGGCTACACCTTC | CASSTDRSYGYTF
NA | TRBJ1-2 | NA | TRBV5-1 | TGCGCCAGCAGCTTTAGCGGGGAGGTGGGGAATGGCTACACCTTC | CASSFSGEVGNGYTF
TRBD2 | TRBJ2-1 | NA | TRBV5-1 | TGCGCCAGCAGCTTTAGACAGGGAGGCCCCTGGACTAGCGGGACCGATGAGCAGTTCTTC | CASSFRQGGPWTSGTDEQFF
TRBD2 | TRBJ2-1 | NA | TRBV20-1 | TGCAGTGCTAGTCGGGGGGGTTACAATGAGCAGTTCTTC | CSASRGGYNEQFF
NA | TRBJ2-7 | NA | TRBV7-9 | TGTGCCAGCGATAAGACAGTCTCCGGGGGCGAGCAGTACTTC | CASDKTVSGGEQYF
TRBD1 | TRBJ1-3 | NA | TRBV6-5 | TGTGCCAGCAGTCCAGGGGGCTCTGGAAACACCATATATTTT | CASSPGGSGNTIYF